The next 20 T cell receptor beta chains were all read from a single sample in a study of T-cell reconstitution after alpha-beta-depleted transplantation in children. It was with unique molecular identifiers that the TCRbeta library was prepared. TCRdb reanalysed the PCR reads using MiXCR and keeps one entry per CDR3 protein. The sample comprises around 680,000 distinct CDR3 sequences, 15% to 20% of which are singletons, and approximately 1% rests with the top ten. The sequencing here drew on PBMCs from the stem cell graft donor, taken from the stem cell graft. These TCRs come from a human donor who donated a stem cell graft to a child with acute myeloid leukemia.

This clonotype was seen at least ten times. The chain carries TRBV20-1 and TRBJ2-7, with a tentative D call TRBD2 (6 bases). Germline assignment: CDR1 DFQATT and CDR2 SNEGSKA (reference sequence). This CDR3 has 15 residues. The V end was cut by 5 bases, the J end by 3 bases, with 20 bases between. CDR3 protein: CSASVLSGLRYEQYV. The CDR3 DNA follows: TGCAGTGCTTCCGTCTTAAGCGGGCTCCGCTACGAGCAGTACGTC.

V usage is TRBV3-1 and J usage is TRBJ2-2; D perhaps matches TRBD1 (5 bases). Trimming stripped 8 bases from V and 0 bases from J, with 10 bases between. The CDR3 is 14 residues long. Germline V gene data show CDR1 as LGHDT and CDR2 as YNNKEL (reference sequence). The chain's CDR3 is CASCGRANTGELFF. The DNA for the CDR3 is TGTGCCAGCTGCGGCAGGGCGAACACCGGGGAGCTGTTTTTT.

This clonotype came up a few times. The chain recombines TRBV4-1 with TRBJ2-7; D might be TRBD1 (6 bases). V was trimmed by 1 base and J by 4 bases, leaving 11 bases between them. In germline, CDR1 is MGHRA, CDR2 YSYEKL. This CDR3 has 14 residues. The CDR3 is CASSQAEQGYEQYF. In DNA, the CDR3 is TGCGCCAGCAGCCAAGCCGAACAGGGTTACGAGCAGTACTTC.

This clonotype was recorded a few times. This chain links TRBV14 with TRBJ2-5; D possibly corresponds to TRBD2 (6 bases). CDR1 and CDR2 from the germline V gene are SGHDN and FVKESK. V shed 8 bases and J shed 2 bases, with 15 bases lying between them. CDR3 length: 14 amino acids. The CDR3 DNA follows: TGTGCCAGCGCCACGTCAGGGAGGCAAGAGACCCAGTACTTC. It is translated as CASATSGRQETQYF.

The table lists this clonotype with many counts. J is TRBJ2-1 and V is TRBV20-1; tentatively, D is TRBD1 or TRBD2 (5 bases each). CDR1 DFQATT and CDR2 SNEGSKA come from the germline V gene (reference sequence). Trimming stripped 8 bases from V and 4 bases from J, with 15 bases between. CDR3 size: 13 residues. This CDR3 reads CSPVRGAYNEQFF. For the CDR3, the DNA is TGCAGTCCGGTTCGAGGGGCTTACAATGAGCAGTTCTTC.

The V call is TRBV5-1, the J call TRBJ2-5, with D uncertain. The length of the CDR3 is 13 residues. Germline lookup yields CDR1 SGHRS and CDR2 YFSETQ. Trimming removed 0 bases from V and 7 bases from J, with 10 bases in between. The CDR3 nucleotides read TGCGCCAGCAGCTTGGAAGTGACCGGGACCCAGTACTTC. This sequence encodes CASSLEVTGTQYF.

In this sample, this clonotype turned up many times. The V and J genes are TRBV20-1 and TRBJ2-3; 7 bases align to TRBD2. Germline CDR1 reads DFQATT; CDR2 reads SNEGSKA (reference sequence). The CDR3 has 16 amino acids. J lost 2 bases, V lost 0 bases, and 8 bases had no gene match. The DNA of the CDR3 is TGCAGTGCTAGAGATCCGCGGGGGATATACACAGATACGCAGTATTTT. Protein sequence: CSARDPRGIYTDTQYF.

V is TRBV20-1 and J is TRBJ1-3, with 11 bases identical to TRBD1. In germline, CDR1 is DFQATT, CDR2 SNEGSKA (reference sequence). The CDR3 totals 15 residues. The junction had 6 bases not matched to a gene; V was cut back by 6 bases and J by 2 bases. This CDR3 is CSAETGQGAGNTIYF. The CDR3 nucleotides read TGCAGTGCCGAGACGGGACAGGGGGCTGGAAACACCATATATTTT.

This clonotype was observed many times. The rearrangement uses TRBV6-5 and TRBJ2-7; the match to TRBD1 covers 8 bases. The trim removed 5 bases at V and 5 bases at J, leaving 11 bases unmatched. Germline loops: CDR1 MNHEY, CDR2 SVGAGI. The CDR3 consists of 15 residues. Here the CDR3 reads CASSTTGTGPNEQYF. Here the CDR3 DNA reads TGTGCCAGCAGTACTACCGGGACAGGACCCAACGAGCAGTACTTC.

This clonotype was found many times. The chain employs TRBV20-1 and TRBJ2-7; D unclear. Germline lookup yields CDR1 DFQATT and CDR2 SNEGSKA (reference sequence). The CDR3 extends over 12 amino acids. Deletions cut 1 base from V and 6 bases from J, with 10 bases between. CDR3 sequence (DNA): TGCAGTGCTAGAGGGTACGCTACCGAGCAGTACGTC. This translates into CSARGYATEQYV.

This clonotype was observed a few times. V is TRBV5-6 and J is TRBJ2-5; D unclear. The CDR3 extends over 12 amino acids. V lost 4 bases to trimming and J lost 2 bases, with 6 bases between them. Germline-derived CDR1 and CDR2 are SGHDT and YYEEEE. In nucleotides, the CDR3 is TGTGCCAGCAGCGCACAACAAGAGACCCAGTACTTC. Its translation: CASSAQQETQYF.

This clonotype was observed a few times. The chain recombines TRBV4-1 with TRBJ1-5; D not certain. Looked up from germline, CDR1 is MGHRA and CDR2 is YSYEKL. There are 13 residues in the CDR3. Deletions cut 1 base from V and 7 bases from J, with 8 bases between. The CDR3 DNA reads as TGCGCCAGCAGCCAAGTTCTGTTCCAGCCCCAGCATTTT. Translation gives CASSQVLFQPQHF.

This clonotype came up a few times. The chain employs TRBV28 and TRBJ2-3; weak D call: TRBD2 (6 bases). The CDR3 is made up of 17 amino acids. Germline V lookup: CDR1 MDHEN, CDR2 SYDVKM. Trimming removed 5 bases at V and 6 bases at J, with 24 bases between. DNA for the CDR3: TGTGCCAGCAGTCCTGCACCTTCAAGACTAGTTTCCGATACGCAGTATTTT. This codes for CASSPAPSRLVSDTQYF.

This clonotype was observed at least ten times. The chain employs TRBV7-2 and TRBJ1-1; 7 nucleotides line up with TRBD1. The CDR3 sequence is 15 residues long. The V gene's germline CDR1 is SGHTA and CDR2 FQGNSA. V was clipped by 3 bases and J by 2 bases; unmatched bases: 6. The CDR3 coding sequence is TGTGCCAGCAGCTTTACAGGGGCCGGAAACACTGAAGCTTTCTTT. This sequence encodes CASSFTGAGNTEAFF.

This clonotype has more than one count but fewer than ten. The rearrangement links TRBV6-2 or TRBV6-3 to TRBJ2-1; weak D call: TRBD2 (5 bases). CDR1 MNHEY and CDR2 SVGEGT come from the germline V gene. V shed 4 bases and J shed 4 bases, with 14 bases lying between them. The CDR3 is 15 residues long. CDR3: CASSSDTSWYNEQFF. The CDR3 nucleotides are TGTGCCAGCAGTTCGGATACTAGTTGGTACAATGAGCAGTTCTTC.

This clonotype came up many times. V and J are TRBV29-1 and TRBJ1-1; D remains unclear. The CDR3 is 14 residues long. Looked up from germline, CDR1 is SQVTM and CDR2 is ANQGSEA. The V end lost 2 bases, the J end lost 3 bases, and 13 bases lay between the germline ends. The CDR3: CSVEQDPGYTEAFF. CDR3 nucleotides: TGCAGCGTTGAACAGGACCCCGGGTACACTGAAGCTTTCTTT.

This clonotype was counted between two and nine times. The rearrangement links TRBV12-3 or TRBV12-4 to TRBJ2-7; D possibly corresponds to TRBD2 (11 bases). V lost 5 bases and J lost 2, with 28 bases in between. The CDR3 loop spans 19 amino acids. The CDR3: CASSRQGATSGGGPYEQYF. DNA of the CDR3: TGTGCCAGCAGTCGACAGGGGGCAACTAGCGGGGGAGGACCCTACGAGCAGTACTTC.

The V gene is TRBV4-1, the J gene TRBJ2-1, with unresolved D. Germline V gene sequence: CDR1 MGHRA, CDR2 YSYEKL. The CDR3 loop spans 14 amino acids. V was shortened by 0 bases and J by 4 bases, with 7 bases between the two germline ends. The CDR3: CASSQEGRYNEQFF. CDR3 DNA sequence: TGCGCCAGCAGCCAAGAAGGGCGGTACAATGAGCAGTTCTTC.

This clonotype was recorded only once. The J gene is TRBJ1-6, the V gene TRBV11-1, with TRBD1 matching 7 bases. Trimming at V came to 4 bases and at J to 7 bases, leaving 13 bases not matched to a gene. Germline CDR1 is SGHAT and CDR2 is FQDESV (reference sequence). CDR3 length equals 17 residues. For the CDR3, the DNA is TGTGCCAGCAGCTGGGTTGACAGGGATGGCGCAAATTCACCCCTCCACTTT. Translating it yields CASSWVDRDGANSPLHF.

This clonotype appeared many times. The V gene is TRBV5-6, the J gene TRBJ2-5; perhaps TRBD2 as D (7 bases). The CDR3 runs 17 residues. The V and J ends lost 4 bases and 5 bases respectively, with 24 bases between them. Germline values: CDR1 SGHDT, CDR2 YYEEEE. The chain's CDR3 is CASSQRVGGAQLETQYF. The CDR3 nucleotides read TGTGCCAGCAGCCAACGTGTTGGGGGGGCTCAATTGGAGACCCAGTACTTC.